Listed below are T cell receptor beta chains from one sample, sequenced in a study of cytotoxic CD8 clonotypes in ibrutinib-treated CLL. Clones were read by immunoSEQ multiplex PCR, and TCRdb kept only the in-frame ones, dropping some. The sample has fewer than 400,000 clones, 60% to 80% seen once. This material consisted of PBMCs, taken after 36 months of ibrutinib treatment. The receptors shown here come from a human donor with chronic lymphocytic leukemia. CDR3s include the opening cysteine and the closing phenylalanine or tryptophan. Fields, in order: CDR3 protein, CDR3 DNA, D gene, V gene, clone size, J gene. The D gene is left open where the match is weak. Clone size is not always given. Where it is, it says once, few, many or a class for expanded clones.

CDR3: CASSGRDRGPPYEQYF
DNA: TGTGCCAGCAGCGGCCGGGACAGGGGGCCACCCTACGAGCAGTACTTC
D: TRBD1
V: TRBV7-8
size: once
J: TRBJ2-7

CDR3: CASSLRALVTDTQYF
DNA: TGTGCCAGCAGCTTAAGAGCTTTAGTCACAGATACGCAGTATTTT
D: .
V: TRBV13
size: .
J: TRBJ2-3

CDR3: CASSLVRADTDTQYF
DNA: TGTGCCAGCAGCTTAGTACGAGCGGACACAGATACGCAGTATTTT
D: .
V: TRBV7-8
size: .
J: TRBJ2-3

CDR3: CASSVDGRSREKLFF
DNA: TGTGCCAGCAGCGTAGACGGGAGGTCGCGGGAAAAACTGTTTTTT
D: .
V: TRBV9
size: .
J: TRBJ1-4

CDR3: CAISASGILENEQFF
DNA: TGTGCCATCTCCGCTAGCGGGATCTTGGAAAATGAGCAGTTCTTC
D: TRBD2
V: TRBV10-3
size: .
J: TRBJ2-1

CDR3: CASSGDSYTEAFF
DNA: TGTGCCAGCAGTGGGGACAGTTACACTGAAGCTTTCTTT
D: TRBD1
V: TRBV28
size: .
J: TRBJ1-1

CDR3: CASSQKAGGLLVEQFF
DNA: TGTGCCAGCTCACAGAAAGCGGGAGGGCTTTTAGTTGAGCAGTTCTTC
D: TRBD2
V: TRBV18
size: .
J: TRBJ2-1

CDR3: CSVESWEASGRYGYTF
DNA: TGCAGCGTTGAATCATGGGAGGCAAGCGGGCGCTATGGCTACACCTTC
D: .
V: TRBV29-1
size: few
J: TRBJ1-2

CDR3: CASSLSGLGGNQPQHF
DNA: TGTGCCAGCAGCTTATCAGGGTTAGGGGGCAATCAGCCCCAGCATTTT
D: .
V: TRBV5-6
size: few
J: TRBJ1-5

CDR3: CASRDTGHTGELFF
DNA: TGCGCCAGCAGAGACACAGGTCACACCGGGGAGCTGTTTTTT
D: .
V: TRBV5-1
size: .
J: TRBJ2-2

CDR3: CATHRVPYEQYF
DNA: TGTGCCACCCACAGGGTCCCCTACGAGCAGTACTTC
D: .
V: TRBV6-6
size: .
J: TRBJ2-7

CDR3: CASSLLASGAQETQYF
DNA: TGTGCCAGCAGCTTATTGGCTAGCGGGGCCCAAGAGACCCAGTACTTC
D: TRBD2
V: TRBV7-7
size: .
J: TRBJ2-5

CDR3: CASCSDGTLRGQPQHF
DNA: TGTGCCAGCTGTTCCGACGGGACTCTTAGAGGACAGCCCCAGCATTTT
D: .
V: TRBV2
size: .
J: TRBJ1-5

CDR3: CASRATSNQPQHF
DNA: TGTGCCAGCAGAGCGACAAGCAATCAGCCCCAGCATTTT
D: .
V: TRBV2
size: few
J: TRBJ1-5

CDR3: CASSSSGRGGDTQYF
DNA: TGTGCCAGCAGTTCTAGCGGGAGAGGAGGCGATACGCAGTATTTT
D: TRBD2
V: TRBV28
size: .
J: TRBJ2-3

CDR3: CASSSGLHSGNTIYF
DNA: TGTGCCAGCAGTTCCGGACTCCACTCTGGAAACACCATATATTTT
D: .
V: TRBV6-6
size: once
J: TRBJ1-3

CDR3: CASSLDYNEKLFF
DNA: TGTGCCAGCAGTTTGGACTATAATGAAAAACTGTTTTTT
D: .
V: TRBV27
size: .
J: TRBJ1-4

CDR3: CASSLEPILADTQYF
DNA: TGTGCCAGCAGCTTAGAGCCCATTTTGGCGGATACGCAGTATTTT
D: .
V: TRBV7-2
size: .
J: TRBJ2-3

CDR3: CASSLQGSEAFF
DNA: TGTGCCAGCAGCTTACAAGGTTCTGAAGCTTTCTTT
D: .
V: TRBV7-9
size: .
J: TRBJ1-1

CDR3: CAITLTDRGHGYTF
DNA: TGTGCCATCACCCTTACCGACAGGGGGCACGGCTACACCTTC
D: TRBD1
V: TRBV10-3
size: few
J: TRBJ1-2

CDR3: CASSPPGGRLKNIQYF
DNA: TGTGCCAGCTCACCACCGGGCGGGAGACTTAAAAACATTCAGTACTTC
D: TRBD2
V: TRBV18
size: .
J: TRBJ2-4

CDR3: CATSRDAGDNEQFF
DNA: TGTGCCACCAGCAGAGATGCGGGAGACAATGAGCAGTTCTTC
D: TRBD2
V: TRBV15
size: .
J: TRBJ2-1

CDR3: CASSHTGGGTDTQYF
DNA: TGTGCCAGCAGCCATACAGGGGGTGGCACAGATACGCAGTATTTT
D: TRBD1
V: TRBV6-5
size: once
J: TRBJ2-3

CDR3: CASSQESRGRNYGYTF
DNA: TGCGCCAGCAGCCAAGAGTCGAGGGGGCGAAACTATGGCTACACCTTC
D: TRBD1
V: TRBV4-3
size: .
J: TRBJ1-2

CDR3: CASSVDRGDYGYTF
DNA: TGTGCCAGCAGCGTCGACAGGGGGGACTATGGCTACACCTTC
D: TRBD1
V: TRBV27
size: .
J: TRBJ1-2

CDR3: CSAQGVEQYF
DNA: TGCAGTGCTCAAGGGGTGGAGCAGTACTTC
D: .
V: TRBV20-1
size: once
J: TRBJ2-7

CDR3: CASSQDPGTSYGYTF
DNA: TGTGCCAGCAGCCAAGATCCCGGGACTTCCTATGGCTACACCTTC
D: .
V: TRBV14
size: .
J: TRBJ1-2

CDR3: CASSFPGQGGETQYF
DNA: TGTGCCAGCAGTTTCCCGGGACAGGGGGGGGAGACCCAGTACTTC
D: TRBD1
V: TRBV28
size: few
J: TRBJ2-5

CDR3: CASSPHGTDETPGQFF
DNA: TGTGCCAGCAGCCCCCACGGGACAGATGAAACTCCAGGGCAGTTCTTC
D: TRBD1
V: TRBV9
size: .
J: TRBJ2-1

CDR3: CASSLTGHSNQPQHF
DNA: TGCGCCAGCAGCCTCACAGGGCACAGCAATCAGCCCCAGCATTTT
D: .
V: TRBV4-1
size: .
J: TRBJ1-5

CDR3: CASSPRQTSTDTQYF
DNA: TGTGCCAGCAGTCCCCGACAGACGAGCACAGATACGCAGTATTTT
D: .
V: TRBV27
size: .
J: TRBJ2-3

CDR3: CASSPILDTQYF
DNA: TGTGCCAGCAGCCCAATCCTTGATACGCAGTATTTT
D: .
V: TRBV7-6
size: .
J: TRBJ2-3

CDR3: CASSQMDRVREIF
DNA: TGCGCCAGCAGCCAAATGGACAGGGTTAGGGAGATCTTC
D: TRBD1
V: TRBV4-3
size: .
J: TRBJ2-1

CDR3: CSARRADTQYF
DNA: TGCAGTGCTCGGAGGGCAGATACGCAGTATTTT
D: .
V: TRBV20-1
size: .
J: TRBJ2-3

CDR3: CASSLTGPGSEKLFF
DNA: TGTGCCAGCAGTCTTACAGGGCCAGGGAGTGAAAAACTGTTTTTT
D: .
V: TRBV28
size: .
J: TRBJ1-4

CDR3: CASSLKGNSGNTIYF
DNA: TGCGCCAGCAGCTTGAAGGGGAACTCTGGAAACACCATATATTTT
D: .
V: TRBV5-1
size: few
J: TRBJ1-3

CDR3: CASRWTDYTDTQYF
DNA: TGTGCCAGCAGATGGACAGATTACACAGATACGCAGTATTTT
D: .
V: TRBV2
size: few
J: TRBJ2-3